The clone carrying this T cell receptor (beta chain) was observed at least ten times. What it binds is not known. An end of the junction does not agree with germline; a read error may underlie this. Three nested ARM-PCR rounds with V-beta and C-beta primers built TCRB libraries. These TCRB libraries lack any described unique molecular identifiers. TCRdb analysed the multiplex PCR reads with MiXCR anew, one entry per CDR3 protein. Of about 15,000 distinct CDR3 sequences listed, more than 65% are singletons. From germline, CDR1 is SGHTS and CDR2 YDEGEE. The CDR3 consists of 14 residues. The data belong to a study of tumor-infiltrating lymphocytes in glioblastoma multiforme. General study points: Clone frequencies may be distorted by unequal TCR transcripts per cell.

This receptor was obtained from a male donor with glioblastoma. The rearrangement joins TRBV5-8 to TRBJ2-5, with 7 bases identical to TRBD1. Sequences were obtained from brain tumor tissue. The CDR3 region has the DNA TGTGCCAGCCTGAGACAGGGTTTTTTGGAGTCCCAGTACTTT. Its translation: CASLRQGFLESQYF.